This T cell receptor (beta chain) was observed in a study of blood T cell repertoires in COVID-19 (dated by TCRdb to between 2020 and 2021). Describing the broader study: Samples from collaborators originated in the United States, Italy and Spain and spanned both the acute and convalescent phases of COVID-19. The prospective study material was composed of cDNA or gDNA derived from T cells, B-cell-depleted T cells, or PBMCs. The dataset comprised deeply sampled blood TCRbeta repertoires from subjects exposed to, actively infected with, or recovered from COVID-19. A freely available public database, intended as a resource for researchers studying the immune response to SARS-CoV-2, is where the repertoires were released. Samples were obtained from the ongoing ImmuneRACE study (first 160 participants) and from some 1,300 subjects provided by 6 global collaborators. The sample metadata nearly always contained a de-identified subject ID, COVID-19 status, age in years and sex. Where HLA class I and class II types were available, the types were taken from metadata supplied by the sample provider, not from assay-based typing.

Based on the germline V gene, the CDR1 and CDR2 sequences are MDHEN and SYDVKM. A distance of 9 bases separates the germline ends of V and J, which lose 7 bases and 8 bases respectively. The cysteine opens and the phenylalanine closes a CDR3 of 11 amino acids. Here the CDR3 DNA is all that survives: 33 bases in frame from base 1. Whole blood was collected in K2EDTA tubes by collaborating institutions according to the institutions' own protocols. For TCRbeta analysis, collaborators shipped samples as frozen whole blood, isolated PBMCs, or DNA extracted from either of those sample types. Regarding this clone: Its antigen specificity is not known. Within one base of it there is no much larger clone, and no base qualities were kept.

Broad study findings and their caveats: How much clinical and demographic metadata was included differed by source and by participant, and the metadata was provided uncurated.

The immunoSEQ Assay, a bias-controlled multiplex PCR, was used to amplify TCRbeta CDR3 regions from genomic DNA. The original methods were these. The number of nucleated cells in each sample was estimated by amplification of reference gene primers within the assay. Sequence reads were collapsed and filtered to measure the absolute abundance of every unique TCRbeta CDR3 rearrangement. Productive Simpson clonality was computed per sample as the square root of Simpson's diversity index over productive rearrangements. TCRdb carries this immuneACCESS record with in-frame sequences only. Its versions omit some clonotypes, under half of them owing to an unresolved V gene in the studies checked, with the rest unexplained. The V and J calls and clone size come from that table; D and trimming were worked out from the DNA. The sample profile shows some 100,000 clones; about nine tenths of them were found once. About 3.2% of the sample comes from the top ten.

What was sequenced was peripheral blood. This receptor chain uses TRBV28 and TRBJ2-1; the D gene is perhaps TRBD1, from 5 matching bases. The TCR sequence derives from a woman aged 70-85 years with acute or convalescent COVID-19. At the DNA level, the sequence is TGTGCCAGCAAAGGGGATGATGAGCAGTTCTTC. Its protein product is CASKGDDEQFF.